This TCR beta chain emerged from a study of shared clonotypes between healthy human individuals. This CDR3 contains 11 residues. The V end lost 7 bases, the J end lost 9 bases, and 13 bases lay between the germline ends. The V gene's germline CDR1 is DFQATT and CDR2 SNEGSKA (reference sequence). The test was conducted at deep level. TCRdb's copy holds only in-frame clones and misses some; the assay was immunoSEQ multiplex PCR. The table has approximately 1.5 million clones, approximately 98% seen once. This sequence was found in a man between 25 and 39 years old in good health. The chain uses TRBV20-1 and TRBJ2-1; possible D gene TRBD2, 5 bases. Sequencing was carried out using naive CD4+ T cells sorted from blood. Subset meaning: CD45RA+ positively selected. The CDR3 sequence: CSVGLDGEQFF. The CDR3 nucleotides are TGCAGTGTTGGACTTGACGGTGAGCAGTTCTTC.